This T cell receptor beta chain appears in the sequencing data of a study of cytomegalovirus exposure and HLA in healthy donors. Background on the study: Genotyping of under 500 donors showed that 70% to 90% belonged to the Caucasian-associated ancestry cluster.

Vbeta (60) and Jbeta (13) primers were used in the PCR. Sequencing used immunoSEQ multiplex PCR; TCRdb keeps in-frame clones, though not all of them. The repertoire holds tens of thousands of clones, with under 80% as singletons. General observations from the study: The authors assumed roughly uniform sequencing depth across donors for presence/absence analyses.

As to this clone: Its cognate antigen is unknown.

The J segment lost 5 bases and the V segment lost 1 base, leaving 4 bases of the junction unmatched. Germline V lookup: CDR1 SGHRS, CDR2 YFSETQ. This CDR3 is built from 14 residues. This receptor was taken from a male donor in good health and CMV-seronegative. The chain combines TRBV5-1 with TRBJ2-5; 8 nucleotides line up with TRBD1. The sample consisted of PBMCs. The CDR3 protein is CASSLQGARETQYF. The CDR3 nucleotides are TGCGCCAGCAGCTTGCAGGGGGCGCGGGAGACCCAGTACTTC.